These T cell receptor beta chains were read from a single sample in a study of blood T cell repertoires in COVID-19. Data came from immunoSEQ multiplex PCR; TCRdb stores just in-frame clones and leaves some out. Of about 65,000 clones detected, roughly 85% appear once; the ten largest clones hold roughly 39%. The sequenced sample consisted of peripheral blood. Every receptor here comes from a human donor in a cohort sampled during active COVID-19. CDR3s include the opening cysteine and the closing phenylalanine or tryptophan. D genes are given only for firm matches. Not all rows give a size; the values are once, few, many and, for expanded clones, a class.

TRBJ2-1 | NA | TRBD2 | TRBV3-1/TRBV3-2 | TGTGCCAGCAGTACTCGACTGAGCGGGGCCGCGAATGAGCAGTTCTTC | CASSTRLSGAANEQFF
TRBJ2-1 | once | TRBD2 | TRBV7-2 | TGTGCCAGCAGCTTAAAAGCGGGACTAGTCAATGAGCAGTTCTTC | CASSLKAGLVNEQFF
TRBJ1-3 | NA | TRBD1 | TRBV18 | TGTGCCAGCTCGAACAGGGGAAGCTCTGGAAACACCATATATTTT | CASSNRGSSGNTIYF
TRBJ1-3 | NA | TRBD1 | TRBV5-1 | TGCGCCAGCAGCTTATATCTTGGACAGGGGGCCGGAAACACCATATATTTT | CASSLYLGQGAGNTIYF
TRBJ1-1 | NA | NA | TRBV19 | TGTGCCAGTATGTTTAGAAGTAACACTGAAGCTTTCTTT | CASMFRSNTEAFF
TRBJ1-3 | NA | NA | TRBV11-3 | TGTGCCAGCAGCCGCGGGGCGTCCTCTGGAAACACCATATATTTT | CASSRGASSGNTIYF
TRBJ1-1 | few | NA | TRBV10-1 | TGCGCCAGCAGTGGTATGAACACTGAAGCTTTCTTT | CASSGMNTEAFF
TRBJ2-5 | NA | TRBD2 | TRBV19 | TGTGCCAGTAGTCCAGGACTAGCGGGGGCACGGGAGACCCAGTACTTC | CASSPGLAGARETQYF
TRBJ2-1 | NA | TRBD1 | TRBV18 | TGTGCCAGCTCAACCGACAGGGGCCAAGAGCAGTTCTTC | CASSTDRGQEQFF
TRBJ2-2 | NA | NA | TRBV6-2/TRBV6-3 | TGTGCCAGCAGTTCCCCTGGGAGACCCGTAACCGGGGAGCTGTTTTTT | CASSSPGRPVTGELFF
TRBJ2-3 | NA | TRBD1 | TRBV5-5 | TGTGCCAGCAGCCCAGGGACAGGGATGATCACAGATACGCAGTATTTT | CASSPGTGMITDTQYF
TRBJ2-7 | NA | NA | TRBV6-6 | TGTGCCAGCAGTTACCCGGACAGAACCTACGAGCAGTACTTC | CASSYPDRTYEQYF
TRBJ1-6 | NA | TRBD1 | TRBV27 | TGTGCCAGCAAACGGGACAGCGGAAATTCACCCCTCCACTTT | CASKRDSGNSPLHF
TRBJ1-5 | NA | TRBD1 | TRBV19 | TGTGCCAGTAGTATGGACAGGGGCCAGCCCCAGCATTTT | CASSMDRGQPQHF
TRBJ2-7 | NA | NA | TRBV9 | TGTGCCAGCAGCGTACACTACGAGCAGTACTTC | CASSVHYEQYF
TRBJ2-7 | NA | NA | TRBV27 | TGTGCCAGCAGTTCTACAGGGAAGTATGACGAGCAGTACTTC | CASSSTGKYDEQYF
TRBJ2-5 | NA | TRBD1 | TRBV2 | TGTGCCAGCATTTGGACAGGGGTGGGACAAGAGACCCAGTACTTC | CASIWTGVGQETQYF
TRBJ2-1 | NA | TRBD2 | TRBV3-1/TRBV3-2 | TGTGCCAGCAGCAAAGCGGGGGGGCTTCGTTACAATGAGCAGTTCTTC | CASSKAGGLRYNEQFF
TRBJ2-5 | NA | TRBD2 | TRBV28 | TGTGCCATTCAGGGATTCAGCGGGGACCAGTACTTC | CAIQGFSGDQYF
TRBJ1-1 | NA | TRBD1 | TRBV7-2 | TGTGCCAGCAGCTTAGACAGGGGTAAGAACACTGAAGCTTTCTTT | CASSLDRGKNTEAFF
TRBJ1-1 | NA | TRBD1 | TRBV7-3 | TGTGCCAGCAGCGCGCTAGGGGGCCGGCGCGCTATGAACACTGAAGCTTTCTTT | CASSALGGRRAMNTEAFF
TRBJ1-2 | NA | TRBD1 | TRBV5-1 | TGCGCCAGCAACCCGGGACAGGGGGCTAATGGCTACACCTTC | CASNPGQGANGYTF
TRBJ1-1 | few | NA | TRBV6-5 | TGTGCCAGCAGTTACCGGGGGTTGAACACTGAAGCTTTCTTT | CASSYRGLNTEAFF
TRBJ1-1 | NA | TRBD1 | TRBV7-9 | TGTGCCAGCAGTACGGGACAGCTGAACACTGAAGCTTTCTTT | CASSTGQLNTEAFF
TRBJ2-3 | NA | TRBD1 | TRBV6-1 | TGTGCCAGCAGTGACGGTCTGGGACAGGGGGCAACAGATACGCAGTATTTT | CASSDGLGQGATDTQYF